A selection of T cell receptor beta chains follows, all from one sample in a study of CD8+ T cells in alopecia areata. Measured with immunoSEQ multiplex PCR; TCRdb has only the in-frame clones, and not every one. Found here are 100,000 to 150,000 clones, about 47% of them singletons; the top ten hold around 20%. Material: CD8+ T cells sorted from blood, obtained at week 0. All receptors derive from a human donor with alopecia areata. Each CDR3 is given with its conserved first and last residue. A D gene is named only where the DNA matches it firmly. Rows may omit the clone size; those that give it use once, few, many or a size class.

>-|TRBJ2-7|12|TRBV15|few
CATSRDLTPQYF
TGTGCCACCAGCAGAGATCTGACACCTCAGTACTTC
>-|TRBJ1-5|12|TRBV27|-
CASSLNGQPQHF
TGTGCCAGCAGTTTAAACGGTCAGCCCCAGCATTTT
>-|TRBJ1-2|16|TRBV25-1|-
CASSEYARTEGSGYTF
TGTGCCAGCAGTGAATATGCCCGGACGGAGGGAAGTGGCTACACCTTC
>-|TRBJ2-3|15|TRBV4-2|-
CASSPRKGGTDTQYF
TGTGCCAGCAGCCCCCGGAAAGGCGGAACAGATACGCAGTATTTT
>TRBD1|TRBJ2-3|14|TRBV29-1|-
CSADRDRSTDTQYF
TGCAGCGCTGACCGGGACAGGAGCACAGATACGCAGTATTTT
>-|TRBJ1-1|12|TRBV2|-
CASSYPGEEAFF
TGTGCCAGCAGTTACCCCGGGGAGGAAGCTTTCTTT
>-|TRBJ1-2|15|TRBV5-6|-
CASSYRGPPFYGYTF
TGTGCCAGCAGCTACCGGGGCCCCCCGTTCTATGGCTACACCTTC
>-|TRBJ2-2|13|TRBV7-9|few
CASSPRSGGELFF
TGTGCCAGCAGCCCCAGGTCGGGCGGGGAGCTGTTTTTT
>-|TRBJ1-1|14|TRBV5-1|-
CASSLEGANTEAFF
TGCGCCAGCAGCTTGGAGGGTGCGAACACTGAAGCTTTCTTT
>-|TRBJ2-7|11|TRBV5-6|-
CASSSPYEQYF
TGTGCCAGCAGCTCCCCCTACGAGCAGTACTTC
>-|TRBJ1-6|14|TRBV27|few
CASRRGLKDSPLHF
TGTGCCAGCAGAAGGGGCCTTAAGGATTCACCCCTCCACTTT
>-|TRBJ2-3|15|TRBV4-3|-
CASSRLTGTSDTQYF
TGCGCCAGCAGCCGATTGACAGGTACCTCAGATACGCAGTATTTT
>-|TRBJ1-4|16|TRBV29-1|-
CSVLKEADATNEKLFF
TGCAGCGTTCTAAAAGAGGCAGATGCAACTAATGAAAAACTGTTTTTT
>TRBD1|TRBJ1-1|13|TRBV30|-
CAWWQGGLTEAFF
TGTGCCTGGTGGCAGGGGGGGCTCACTGAAGCTTTCTTT
>-|TRBJ2-2|15|TRBV4-2|-
CASSRWGGRAGELFF
TGTGCCAGCAGCCGCTGGGGGGGGCGGGCCGGGGAGCTGTTTTTT
>-|TRBJ2-7|11|TRBV4-3|-
CASSHRASAYF
TGCGCCAGCAGTCACCGGGCCTCGGCGTACTTC
>-|TRBJ2-5|13|TRBV30|-
CAWSVGTRGTQYF
TGTGCCTGGAGTGTAGGTACCCGGGGAACCCAGTACTTC
>-|TRBJ2-2|14|TRBV5-1|-
CASSLSRDVMELFF
TGCGCCAGCAGCTTGAGCCGGGACGTAATGGAGCTGTTTTTT
>-|TRBJ2-3|15|TRBV5-4|-
CASSPSRDWADTQYF
TGTGCCAGCAGCCCCTCGAGGGATTGGGCAGATACGCAGTATTTT
>-|TRBJ2-1|12|TRBV5-6|-
CASSWAAGEQFF
TGTGCCAGCAGCTGGGCGGCGGGTGAGCAGTTCTTC
>-|TRBJ1-1|12|TRBV27|-
CASSGRGTEAFF
TGTGCCAGTTCCGGCCGGGGTACTGAAGCTTTCTTT
>-|TRBJ2-3|15|TRBV9|-
CASSEAGVSPDTQYF
TGTGCCAGCAGCGAGGCAGGGGTTTCCCCAGATACGCAGTATTTT
>-|TRBJ2-7|15|TRBV5-1|-
CASSLEDHFSYEQYF
TGCGCCAGCAGCTTAGAGGACCACTTCTCCTACGAGCAGTACTTC
>-|TRBJ2-7|13|TRBV7-8|-
CASDSGSTYEQYF
TGTGCCAGCGATTCCGGGTCTACCTACGAGCAGTACTTC
>-|TRBJ2-1|12|TRBV11-2|-
CASSLAVAEQFF
TGTGCCAGCAGCTTAGCAGTGGCTGAGCAGTTCTTC
>-|TRBJ2-2|16|TRBV19|-
CASSSMGVTNTGELFF
TGTGCCAGTAGTAGCATGGGGGTTACGAACACCGGGGAGCTGTTTTTT
>-|TRBJ2-5|12|TRBV4-1|-
CASSPRGETQYF
TGCGCCAGCAGCCCTAGAGGGGAGACCCAGTACTTC
>-|TRBJ2-1|15|TRBV4-3|-
CASSQDPSSSAEQFF
TGCGCCAGCAGCCAAGACCCCTCCTCCTCGGCCGAGCAGTTCTTC
>-|TRBJ1-3|12|TRBV14|-
CASWGSGNTIYF
TGTGCCAGCTGGGGCTCTGGAAACACCATATATTTT
>-|TRBJ2-3|13|TRBV29-1|-
CSVEDPLTDTQYF
TGCAGCGTTGAAGATCCCCTCACAGATACGCAGTATTTT
>-|TRBJ1-5|14|TRBV7-9|many
CASSTDGYNQPQHF
TGTGCCAGCAGCACCGACGGTTACAATCAGCCCCAGCATTTT
>-|TRBJ2-7|18|TRBV10-3|few
CAISESVGYGQPTYEQYF
TGTGCCATCAGTGAGTCGGTCGGGTACGGACAACCGACCTACGAGCAGTACTTC
>TRBD1|TRBJ1-2|13|TRBV29-1|-
CSVDRGELYGYTF
TGCAGCGTGGACAGGGGAGAGCTCTATGGCTACACCTTC
>-|TRBJ1-1|14|TRBV30|-
CAWSVGPPRTEAFF
TGTGCCTGGAGTGTTGGGCCCCCGAGGACTGAAGCTTTCTTT
>-|TRBJ1-2|13|TRBV19|-
CASTGARGYGYTF
TGTGCCAGTACCGGGGCGAGGGGCTATGGCTACACCTTC
>-|TRBJ2-5|11|TRBV27|-
CASSHQETQYF
TGTGCCAGCAGTCATCAAGAGACCCAGTACTTC
>-|TRBJ2-7|14|TRBV5-6|-
CASSLGQSSYEQYF
TGTGCCAGCAGCTTGGGACAATCCTCCTACGAGCAGTACTTC
>-|TRBJ2-5|13|TRBV30|few
CAWNRGGEETQYF
TGTGCCTGGAACAGGGGAGGGGAGGAGACCCAGTACTTC
>-|TRBJ2-2|13|TRBV30|few
CAWSGTATGELFF
TGTGCCTGGAGTGGTACCGCGACCGGGGAGCTGTTTTTT
>TRBD2|TRBJ2-3|14|TRBV19|few
CASSIAGGPDTQYF
TGTGCCAGTAGTATAGCGGGGGGGCCTGATACGCAGTATTTT
>TRBD1|TRBJ2-7|15|TRBV5-1|-
CASSSTGTAVYEQYF
TGCGCCAGCAGCTCGACCGGGACAGCAGTTTACGAGCAGTACTTC
>TRBD1|TRBJ2-5|11|TRBV2|-
CANRGWGTQYF
TGTGCCAACAGGGGTTGGGGGACCCAGTACTTC
>-|TRBJ2-3|13|TRBV5-6|few
CASSFGSTDTQYF
TGTGCCAGCAGCTTTGGCAGCACAGATACGCAGTATTTT
>TRBD2|TRBJ2-1|12|TRBV30|-
CALAGGPNEQFF
TGTGCGCTAGCGGGGGGGCCGAATGAGCAGTTCTTC
>-|TRBJ1-1|14|TRBV2|once
CASSAGGSSTEAFF
TGTGCCAGCAGTGCGGGGGGCTCGAGCACTGAAGCTTTCTTT
>TRBD2|TRBJ2-5|18|TRBV7-9|-
CASSLAGLQIRVDETQYF
TGTGCCAGCAGCTTAGCGGGACTACAAATAAGAGTTGATGAGACCCAGTACTTC
>-|TRBJ2-7|14|TRBV5-6|-
CASSLGQANYEQYF
TGTGCCAGCAGCTTGGGTCAGGCCAACTACGAGCAGTACTTC
>-|TRBJ1-5|16|TRBV2|-
CASSDLEGVGNQPQHF
TGTGCCAGCAGTGATCTTGAGGGAGTGGGCAATCAGCCCCAGCATTTT
>TRBD1|TRBJ2-7|14|TRBV6-5|-
CASSRTRTGAEQYF
TGTGCCAGCAGTCGCACCCGGACAGGGGCCGAGCAGTACTTC